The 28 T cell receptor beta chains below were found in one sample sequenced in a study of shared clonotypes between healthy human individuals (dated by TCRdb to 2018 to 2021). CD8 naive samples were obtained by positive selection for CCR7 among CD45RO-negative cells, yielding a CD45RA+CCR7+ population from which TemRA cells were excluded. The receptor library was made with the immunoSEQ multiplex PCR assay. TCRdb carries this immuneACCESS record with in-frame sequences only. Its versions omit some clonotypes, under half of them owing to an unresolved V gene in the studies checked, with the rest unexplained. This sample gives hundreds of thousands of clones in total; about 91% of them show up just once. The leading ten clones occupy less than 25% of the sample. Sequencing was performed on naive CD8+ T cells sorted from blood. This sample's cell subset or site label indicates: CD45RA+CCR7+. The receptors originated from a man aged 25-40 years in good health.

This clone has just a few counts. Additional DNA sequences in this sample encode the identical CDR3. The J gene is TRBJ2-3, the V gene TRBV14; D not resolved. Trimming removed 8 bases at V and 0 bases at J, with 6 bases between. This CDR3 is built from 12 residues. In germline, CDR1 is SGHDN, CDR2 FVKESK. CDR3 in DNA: TGTGCCAGCGGGCTTAGCACAGATACGCAGTATTTT. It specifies CASGLSTDTQYF.

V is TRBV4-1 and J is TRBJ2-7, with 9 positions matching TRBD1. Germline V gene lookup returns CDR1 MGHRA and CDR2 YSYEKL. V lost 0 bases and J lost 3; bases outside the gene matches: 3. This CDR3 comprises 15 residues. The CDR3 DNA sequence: TGCGCCAGCAGCCAAGAGGACAGGGGAGGCTACGAGCAGTACTTC. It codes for CASSQEDRGGYEQYF.

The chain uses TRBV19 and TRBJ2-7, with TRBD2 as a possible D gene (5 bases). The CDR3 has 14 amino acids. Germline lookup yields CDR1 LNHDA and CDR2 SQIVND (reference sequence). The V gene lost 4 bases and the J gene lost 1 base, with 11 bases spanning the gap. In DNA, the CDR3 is TGTGCCAGTAGTACGGGGTGGGGTTCCTACGAGCAGTACTTC. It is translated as CASSTGWGSYEQYF. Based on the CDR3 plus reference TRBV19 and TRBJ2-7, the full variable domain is DGGITQSPKYLFRKEGQNVTLSCEQNLNHDAMYWYRQDPGQGLRLIYYSQIVNDFQKGDIAEGYSVSREKKESFPLTVTSAQKNPTAFYLCASSTGWGSYEQYFGPGTRLTVT.

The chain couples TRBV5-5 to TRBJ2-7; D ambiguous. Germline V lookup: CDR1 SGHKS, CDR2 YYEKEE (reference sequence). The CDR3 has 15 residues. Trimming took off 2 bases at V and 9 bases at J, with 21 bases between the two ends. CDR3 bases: TGTGCCAGCAGCTTAAGAGAAGGTCAAAAGGATGCGCAGTACTTC. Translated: CASSLREGQKDAQYF.

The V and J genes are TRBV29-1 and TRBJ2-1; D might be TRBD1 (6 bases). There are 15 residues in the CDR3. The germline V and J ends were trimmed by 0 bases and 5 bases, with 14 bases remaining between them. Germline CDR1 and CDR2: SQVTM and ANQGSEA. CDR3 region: CSVEDSWTEDNEQFF. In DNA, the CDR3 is TGCAGCGTTGAAGATTCCTGGACAGAGGACAATGAGCAGTTCTTC.

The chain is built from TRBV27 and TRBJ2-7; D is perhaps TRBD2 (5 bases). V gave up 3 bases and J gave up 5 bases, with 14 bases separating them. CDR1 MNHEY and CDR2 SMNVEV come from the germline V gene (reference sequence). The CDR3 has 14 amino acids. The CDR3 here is CASSFSGMQNEQYF. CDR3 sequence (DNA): TGTGCCAGCAGTTTCTCGGGGATGCAGAACGAGCAGTACTTC.

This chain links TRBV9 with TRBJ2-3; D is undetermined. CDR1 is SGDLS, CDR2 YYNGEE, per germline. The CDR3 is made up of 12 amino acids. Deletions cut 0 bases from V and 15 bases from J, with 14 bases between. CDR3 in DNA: TGTGCCAGCAGCGTAGGTGCAGGACCCCTATATTTT. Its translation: CASSVGAGPLYF. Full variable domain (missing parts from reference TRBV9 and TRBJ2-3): DSGVTQTPKHLITATGQRVTLRCSPRSGDLSVYWYQQSLDQGLQFLIQYYNGEERAKGNILERFSAQQFPDLHSELNLSSLELGDSALYFCASSVGAGPLYFGPGTRLTVL.

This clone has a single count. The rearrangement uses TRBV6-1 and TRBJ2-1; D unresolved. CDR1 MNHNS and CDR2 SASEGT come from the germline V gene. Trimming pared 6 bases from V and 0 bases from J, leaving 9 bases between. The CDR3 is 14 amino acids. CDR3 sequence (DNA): TGTGCCAGCAGCGGGTCCAGCTCCTACAATGAGCAGTTCTTC. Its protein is CASSGSSSYNEQFF.

CDR3 loop: CASSSWGVAGVTDTQYF. Written as DNA, the CDR3 is TGTGCCAGCAGCTCCTGGGGGGTAGCGGGAGTAACAGATACGCAGTATTTT. V is TRBV7-9 and J is TRBJ2-3; TRBD2 agrees at 9 bases. The germline V gene has CDR1 SEHNR and CDR2 FQNEAQ (reference sequence). The V segment lost 4 bases and the J segment 3 bases; nucleotides outside the gene matches: 11. The CDR3 has 17 amino acids.

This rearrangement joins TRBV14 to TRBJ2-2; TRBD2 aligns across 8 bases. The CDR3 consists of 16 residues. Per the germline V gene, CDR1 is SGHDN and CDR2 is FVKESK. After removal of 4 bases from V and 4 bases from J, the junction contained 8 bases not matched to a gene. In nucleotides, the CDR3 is TGTGCCAGCAGCCTGTACGGGAGGGGGTTCACCGGGGAGCTGTTTTTT. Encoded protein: CASSLYGRGFTGELFF.

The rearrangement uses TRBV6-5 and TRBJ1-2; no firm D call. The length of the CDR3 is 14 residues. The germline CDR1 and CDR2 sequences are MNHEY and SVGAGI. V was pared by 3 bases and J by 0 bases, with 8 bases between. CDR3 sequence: CASSYKGTNYGYTF. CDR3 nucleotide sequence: TGTGCCAGCAGTTATAAGGGAACTAACTATGGCTACACCTTC.

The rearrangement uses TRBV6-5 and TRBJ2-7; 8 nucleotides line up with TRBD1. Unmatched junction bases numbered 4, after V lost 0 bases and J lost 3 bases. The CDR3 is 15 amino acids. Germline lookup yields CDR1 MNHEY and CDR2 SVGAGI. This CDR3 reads CASSYSQGAGYEQYF. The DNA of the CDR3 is TGTGCCAGCAGTTACTCGCAGGGGGCAGGCTACGAGCAGTACTTC.

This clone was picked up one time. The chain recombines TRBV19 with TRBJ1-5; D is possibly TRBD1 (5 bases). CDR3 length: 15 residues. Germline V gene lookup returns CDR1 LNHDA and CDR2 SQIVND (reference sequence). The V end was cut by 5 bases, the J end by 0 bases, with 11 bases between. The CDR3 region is CASSVTDYSNQPQHF. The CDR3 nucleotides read TGTGCCAGTAGTGTGACAGATTATAGCAATCAGCCCCAGCATTTT.

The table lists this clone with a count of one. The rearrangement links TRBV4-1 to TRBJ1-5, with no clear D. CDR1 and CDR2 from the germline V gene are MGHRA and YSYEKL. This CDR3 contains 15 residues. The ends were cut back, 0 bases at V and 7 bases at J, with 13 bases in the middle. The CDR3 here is CASSQDWAAGQPQHF. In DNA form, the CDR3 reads TGCGCCAGCAGCCAAGATTGGGCCGCCGGGCAGCCCCAGCATTTT.

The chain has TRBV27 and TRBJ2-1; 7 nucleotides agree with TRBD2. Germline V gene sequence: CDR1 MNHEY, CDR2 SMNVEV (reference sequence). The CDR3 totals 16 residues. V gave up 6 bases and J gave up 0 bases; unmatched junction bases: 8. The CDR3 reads CASRIAGLSSYNEQFF. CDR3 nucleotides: TGTGCCAGCAGGATAGCGGGCCTGAGCTCCTACAATGAGCAGTTCTTC.

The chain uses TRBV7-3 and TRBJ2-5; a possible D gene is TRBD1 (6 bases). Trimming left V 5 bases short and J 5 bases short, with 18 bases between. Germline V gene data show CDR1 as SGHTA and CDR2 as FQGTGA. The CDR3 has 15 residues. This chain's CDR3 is CASSTNGGSGETQYF. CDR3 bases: TGTGCCAGCAGCACTAATGGGGGCTCGGGGGAGACCCAGTACTTC.

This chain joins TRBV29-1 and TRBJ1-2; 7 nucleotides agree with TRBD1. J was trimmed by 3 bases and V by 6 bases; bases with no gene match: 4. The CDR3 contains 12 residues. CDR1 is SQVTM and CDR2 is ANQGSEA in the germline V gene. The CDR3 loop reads CSVDREHYGYTF. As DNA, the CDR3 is TGCAGCGTCGACAGGGAACACTATGGCTACACCTTC.

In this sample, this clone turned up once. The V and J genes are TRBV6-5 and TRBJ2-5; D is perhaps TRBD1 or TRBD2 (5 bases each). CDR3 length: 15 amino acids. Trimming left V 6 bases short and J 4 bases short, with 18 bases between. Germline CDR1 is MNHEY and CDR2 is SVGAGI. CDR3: CASSQEDIFGETQYF. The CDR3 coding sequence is TGTGCCAGCAGCCAGGAGGACATTTTCGGAGAGACCCAGTACTTC.

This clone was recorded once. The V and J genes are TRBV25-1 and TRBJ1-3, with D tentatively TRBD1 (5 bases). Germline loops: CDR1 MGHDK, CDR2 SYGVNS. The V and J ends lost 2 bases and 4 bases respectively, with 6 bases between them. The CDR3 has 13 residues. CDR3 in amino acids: CASSERGGNTIYF. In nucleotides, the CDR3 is TGTGCCAGCAGTGAAAGGGGAGGAAACACCATATATTTT. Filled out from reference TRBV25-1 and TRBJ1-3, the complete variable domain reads EADIYQTPRYLVIGTGKKITLECSQTMGHDKMYWYQQDPGMELHLIHYSYGVNSTEKGDLSSESTVSRIRTEHFPLTLESARPSHTSQYLCASSERGGNTIYFGEGSWLTVV.

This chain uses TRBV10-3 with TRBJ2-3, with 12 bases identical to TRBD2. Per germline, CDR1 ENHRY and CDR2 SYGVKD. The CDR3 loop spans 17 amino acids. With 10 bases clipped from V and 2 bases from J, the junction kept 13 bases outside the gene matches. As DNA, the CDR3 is TGTGCCACCCGCAGCGAGACTAGCGGGAGACCCACAGATACGCAGTATTTT. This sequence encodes CATRSETSGRPTDTQYF.

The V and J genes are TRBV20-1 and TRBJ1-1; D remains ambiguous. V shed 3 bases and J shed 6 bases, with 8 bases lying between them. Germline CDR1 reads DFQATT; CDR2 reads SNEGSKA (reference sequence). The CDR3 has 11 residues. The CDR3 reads CSARVLAEAFF. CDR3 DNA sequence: TGCAGTGCTAGGGTCCTCGCTGAAGCTTTCTTT.

CDR3 amino acids: CASSAERGYGYTF. CDR3 in DNA: TGTGCCAGCAGCGCCGAGAGAGGCTATGGCTACACCTTC. This rearrangement joins TRBV7-9 to TRBJ1-2; D not certain. CDR1 and CDR2 (germline): SEHNR, FQNEAQ (reference sequence). Trimming took off 5 bases at V and 4 bases at J, with 11 bases between the two ends. The length of the CDR3 is 13 residues.

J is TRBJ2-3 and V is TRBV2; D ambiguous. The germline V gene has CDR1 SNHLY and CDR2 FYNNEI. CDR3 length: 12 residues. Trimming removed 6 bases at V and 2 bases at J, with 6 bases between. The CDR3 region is CASSTFTDTQYF. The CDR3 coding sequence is TGTGCCAGCAGCACATTCACAGATACGCAGTATTTT.

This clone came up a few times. This CDR3 reads CASNWDGDYEQYF. In DNA, the CDR3 is TGTGCCAGCAACTGGGACGGAGACTACGAGCAGTACTTC. This chain uses TRBV28 with TRBJ2-7, with D possibly called TRBD1 or TRBD2 (5 bases each). Per the germline V gene, CDR1 is MDHEN and CDR2 is SYDVKM. Trimming removed 7 bases at V and 3 bases at J, with 13 bases between. The CDR3 loop spans 13 amino acids.

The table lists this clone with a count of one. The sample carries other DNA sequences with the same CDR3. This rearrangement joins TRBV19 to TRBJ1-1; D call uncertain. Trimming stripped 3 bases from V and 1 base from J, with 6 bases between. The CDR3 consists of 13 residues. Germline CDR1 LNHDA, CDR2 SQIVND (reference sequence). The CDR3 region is CASSISRNTEAFF. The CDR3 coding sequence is TGTGCCAGTAGTATCTCCCGGAACACTGAAGCTTTCTTT. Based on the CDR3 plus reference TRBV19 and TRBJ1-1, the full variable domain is DGGITQSPKYLFRKEGQNVTLSCEQNLNHDAMYWYRQDPGQGLRLIYYSQIVNDFQKGDIAEGYSVSREKKESFPLTVTSAQKNPTAFYLCASSISRNTEAFFGQGTRLTVV.

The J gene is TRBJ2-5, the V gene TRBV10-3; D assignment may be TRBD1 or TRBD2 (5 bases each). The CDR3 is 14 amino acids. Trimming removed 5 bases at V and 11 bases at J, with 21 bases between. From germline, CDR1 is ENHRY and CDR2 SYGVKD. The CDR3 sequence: CAISSKGQGRGQYF. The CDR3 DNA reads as TGTGCCATCAGTTCTAAGGGGCAGGGCCGGGGACAGTACTTC.

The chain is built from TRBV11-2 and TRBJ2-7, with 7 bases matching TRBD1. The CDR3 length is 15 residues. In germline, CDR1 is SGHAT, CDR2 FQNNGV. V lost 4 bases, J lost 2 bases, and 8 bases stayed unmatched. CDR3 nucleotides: TGTGCCAGCAGCTACCAACAGGGGACCGCCTACGAGCAGTACTTC. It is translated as CASSYQQGTAYEQYF.

The CDR3 sequence: CASSLSPRLAGGSGTDTQYF. For the CDR3, the DNA is TGTGCCAGCAGTTTAAGCCCCCGACTAGCGGGAGGTTCGGGCACAGATACGCAGTATTTT. The V gene is TRBV27, the J gene TRBJ2-3, with TRBD2 identical over 13 bases. Germline-derived CDR1 and CDR2 are MNHEY and SMNVEV (reference sequence). CDR3 length equals 20 residues. Trimming at V came to 2 bases and at J to 1 base, leaving 12 bases not matched to a gene.